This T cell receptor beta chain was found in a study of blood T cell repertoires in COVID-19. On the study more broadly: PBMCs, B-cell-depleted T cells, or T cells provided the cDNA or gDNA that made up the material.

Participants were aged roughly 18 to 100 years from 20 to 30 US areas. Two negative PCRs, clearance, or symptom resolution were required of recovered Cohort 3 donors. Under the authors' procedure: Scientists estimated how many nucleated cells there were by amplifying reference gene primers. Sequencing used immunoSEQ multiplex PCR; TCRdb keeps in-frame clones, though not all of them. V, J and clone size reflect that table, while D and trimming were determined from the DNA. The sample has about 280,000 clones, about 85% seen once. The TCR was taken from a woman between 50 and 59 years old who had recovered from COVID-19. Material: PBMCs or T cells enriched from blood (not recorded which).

CDR3 protein: CASSSGPRGEQYF. The CDR3 DNA reads TGTGCCAGTAGTAGCGGGCCACGGGGAGAGCAGTACTTC. The chain joins TRBV19 to TRBJ2-7; D possibly corresponds to TRBD2 (5 bases). Germline CDR1 reads LNHDA; CDR2 reads SQIVND (reference sequence). Trimming stripped 4 bases from V and 7 bases from J, with 14 bases between. The CDR3 extends over 13 amino acids.